The rows below give T cell receptor beta chains drawn from one sample of a study of T cell responses to AZD1222 COVID-19 vaccine. Profiling relied on immunoSEQ multiplex PCR, and the TCRdb table lists in-frame clones only, not all of them. Seen here are fewer than 150,000 clones, about nine tenths observed once, and the top ten hold over 3.5%. This specimen consisted of peripheral blood, obtained on day 0 of AZD1222 vaccination. All receptors derive from an adult in good health. Both conserved end residues are part of each CDR3. Each record gives: J gene, D gene, clone size, V gene, CDR3 protein, CDR3 DNA. D genes are given only for firm matches. Not all rows give a size; the values are once, few, many and, for expanded clones, a class.

j_gene: TRBJ1-1
d_gene: TRBD1
abundance: .
v_gene: TRBV11-3
CDR3aa: CASSSGPTGATEAFF
CDR3nt: TGTGCCAGCAGTTCCGGTCCGACAGGGGCCACTGAAGCTTTCTTT

j_gene: TRBJ1-4
d_gene: TRBD1
abundance: .
v_gene: TRBV5-6
CDR3aa: CASSGGQVNEKLFF
CDR3nt: TGTGCCAGCAGCGGGGGACAGGTTAATGAAAAACTGTTTTTT

j_gene: TRBJ2-7
d_gene: TRBD1
abundance: once
v_gene: TRBV18
CDR3aa: CASSLDRGPGEQYF
CDR3nt: TGTGCCAGCTCACTGGACAGGGGGCCGGGAGAGCAGTACTTC

j_gene: TRBJ2-3
d_gene: TRBD1
abundance: .
v_gene: TRBV6-4
CDR3aa: CASSQTGGTDTQYF
CDR3nt: TGTGCCAGCAGTCAAACAGGGGGCACAGATACGCAGTATTTT

j_gene: TRBJ1-1
d_gene: .
abundance: .
v_gene: TRBV12-3/TRBV12-4
CDR3aa: CASHPGTRTEAFF
CDR3nt: TGTGCCAGCCACCCGGGGACACGGACTGAAGCTTTCTTT

j_gene: TRBJ1-3
d_gene: .
abundance: .
v_gene: TRBV15
CDR3aa: CATSRAVGAGNTIYF
CDR3nt: TGTGCCACCAGCAGAGCTGTTGGGGCTGGAAACACCATATATTTT

j_gene: TRBJ2-3
d_gene: .
abundance: .
v_gene: TRBV11-3
CDR3aa: CASSLGEQPDTQYF
CDR3nt: TGTGCCAGCAGCTTAGGGGAGCAGCCAGATACGCAGTATTTT

j_gene: TRBJ2-2
d_gene: .
abundance: .
v_gene: TRBV10-1
CDR3aa: CASSEQYTGELFF
CDR3nt: TGCGCCAGCAGTGAACAGTACACCGGGGAGCTGTTTTTT

j_gene: TRBJ2-2
d_gene: TRBD2
abundance: .
v_gene: TRBV13
CDR3aa: CASSLAGAGGPTGELFF
CDR3nt: TGTGCCAGCAGCTTAGCGGGAGCGGGAGGGCCGACCGGGGAGCTGTTTTTT

j_gene: TRBJ2-1
d_gene: .
abundance: once
v_gene: TRBV11-2
CDR3aa: CASTSLRGDEQFF
CDR3nt: TGTGCCAGCACCTCGCTCAGGGGGGATGAGCAGTTCTTC

j_gene: TRBJ2-1
d_gene: TRBD2
abundance: .
v_gene: TRBV6-4
CDR3aa: CASSDSGGGPDEQFF
CDR3nt: TGTGCCAGCAGTGACTCTGGGGGAGGGCCCGATGAGCAGTTCTTC

j_gene: TRBJ1-4
d_gene: TRBD1
abundance: once
v_gene: TRBV6-5
CDR3aa: CASSYEGQGNEKLFF
CDR3nt: TGTGCCAGCAGTTACGAAGGACAGGGAAATGAAAAACTGTTTTTT

j_gene: TRBJ2-7
d_gene: TRBD1
abundance: few
v_gene: TRBV30
CDR3aa: CAWTGGYEQYF
CDR3nt: TGTGCCTGGACAGGGGGATACGAGCAGTACTTC

j_gene: TRBJ2-6
d_gene: .
abundance: .
v_gene: TRBV6-4
CDR3aa: CASSSDASSGANVLTF
CDR3nt: TGTGCCAGCAGTTCAGACGCAAGCTCTGGGGCCAACGTCCTGACTTTC

j_gene: TRBJ1-2
d_gene: .
abundance: .
v_gene: TRBV5-1
CDR3aa: CASSHEGDLHGYTF
CDR3nt: TGCGCCAGCAGTCACGAAGGGGACCTCCATGGCTACACCTTC

j_gene: TRBJ1-6
d_gene: .
abundance: .
v_gene: TRBV3-1/TRBV3-2
CDR3aa: CASSQAGYYSPLHF
CDR3nt: TGTGCCAGCAGCCAAGCAGGGTATTATTCACCCCTCCACTTT

j_gene: TRBJ1-2
d_gene: TRBD1
abundance: .
v_gene: TRBV6-6
CDR3aa: CASSRGGNYGYTF
CDR3nt: TGTGCCAGCAGCAGGGGGGGGAACTATGGCTACACCTTC

j_gene: TRBJ1-2
d_gene: TRBD1
abundance: .
v_gene: TRBV6-5
CDR3aa: CASSTGTGNYGYTF
CDR3nt: TGTGCCAGCAGTACCGGGACAGGGAACTATGGCTACACCTTC

j_gene: TRBJ2-7
d_gene: TRBD2
abundance: .
v_gene: TRBV7-9
CDR3aa: CASSLGTSLAQYF
CDR3nt: TGTGCCAGCAGCTTGGGGACTAGCTTGGCGCAGTACTTC

j_gene: TRBJ1-2
d_gene: TRBD1
abundance: once
v_gene: TRBV6-4
CDR3aa: CASSDSAGGPSRTF
CDR3nt: TGTGCCAGCAGTGACTCCGCAGGGGGCCCTTCAAGAACCTTC

j_gene: TRBJ2-3
d_gene: .
abundance: .
v_gene: TRBV9
CDR3aa: CASSVAANTDTQYF
CDR3nt: TGTGCCAGCAGCGTAGCTGCGAACACAGATACGCAGTATTTT

j_gene: TRBJ2-3
d_gene: TRBD2
abundance: .
v_gene: TRBV13
CDR3aa: CASSSSLAVSGDTQYF
CDR3nt: TGTGCCAGCAGCTCCAGTCTAGCGGTATCGGGAGATACGCAGTATTTT

j_gene: TRBJ1-6
d_gene: .
abundance: .
v_gene: TRBV27
CDR3aa: CASSLIGAGTNSPLHF
CDR3nt: TGTGCCAGCAGTTTAATCGGGGCAGGGACTAATTCACCCCTCCACTTT

j_gene: TRBJ1-1
d_gene: .
abundance: .
v_gene: TRBV7-9
CDR3aa: CASSRVSTEAFF
CDR3nt: TGTGCCAGCAGCCGGGTCTCAACTGAAGCTTTCTTT

j_gene: TRBJ1-4
d_gene: .
abundance: .
v_gene: TRBV2
CDR3aa: CASMGNGQTEELFF
CDR3nt: TGTGCCAGCATGGGAAACGGACAGACGGAAGAACTGTTTTTT

j_gene: TRBJ2-1
d_gene: .
abundance: .
v_gene: TRBV9
CDR3aa: CASSVRGTANYNEQFF
CDR3nt: TGTGCCAGCAGCGTCCGCGGGACAGCCAACTACAATGAGCAGTTCTTC

j_gene: TRBJ1-6
d_gene: .
abundance: .
v_gene: TRBV6-4
CDR3aa: CAPILRTLPNSPLHF
CDR3nt: TGTGCCCCCATATTGAGGACACTCCCTAATTCACCCCTCCACTTT

j_gene: TRBJ1-1
d_gene: .
abundance: .
v_gene: TRBV19
CDR3aa: CASRSERLSTEAFF
CDR3nt: TGTGCCAGTAGAAGCGAGAGGTTATCCACTGAAGCTTTCTTT

j_gene: TRBJ2-3
d_gene: .
abundance: .
v_gene: TRBV28
CDR3aa: CASSLGAGENTDTQYF
CDR3nt: TGTGCCAGCAGTTTGGGGGCGGGAGAGAACACAGATACGCAGTATTTT

j_gene: TRBJ1-2
d_gene: .
abundance: .
v_gene: TRBV11-2
CDR3aa: CASSLGEVYGYTF
CDR3nt: TGTGCCAGCAGCTTAGGGGAAGTCTATGGCTACACCTTC

j_gene: TRBJ2-5
d_gene: .
abundance: .
v_gene: TRBV11-3
CDR3aa: CASSLGGQETQYF
CDR3nt: TGTGCCAGCAGCTTAGGGGGCCAAGAGACCCAGTACTTC

j_gene: TRBJ1-5
d_gene: TRBD1
abundance: .
v_gene: TRBV28
CDR3aa: CASVTGASNQPQHF
CDR3nt: TGTGCCAGCGTCACAGGGGCTAGCAATCAGCCCCAGCATTTT

j_gene: TRBJ1-4
d_gene: TRBD1
abundance: once
v_gene: TRBV28
CDR3aa: CASSRQGSNEKLFF
CDR3nt: TGTGCCAGCAGCCGACAGGGGTCTAATGAAAAACTGTTTTTT

j_gene: TRBJ1-6
d_gene: .
abundance: .
v_gene: TRBV4-1
CDR3aa: CASSDVPNSYSPLHF
CDR3nt: TGCGCCAGCAGCGACGTCCCCAACAGTTATTCACCCCTCCACTTT

j_gene: TRBJ2-1
d_gene: .
abundance: .
v_gene: TRBV27
CDR3aa: CASSIYPLYNEQFF
CDR3nt: TGTGCCAGCAGTATTTATCCCCTTTACAATGAGCAGTTCTTC

j_gene: TRBJ2-1
d_gene: .
abundance: .
v_gene: TRBV7-2
CDR3aa: CASSSPPAGLTYNEQFF
CDR3nt: TGTGCCAGCAGCTCGCCCCCAGCGGGTCTAACCTACAATGAGCAGTTCTTC

j_gene: TRBJ2-5
d_gene: .
abundance: .
v_gene: TRBV10-1
CDR3aa: CASSGTNREGLETQYF
CDR3nt: TGCGCCAGCAGCGGTACTAACAGGGAAGGGCTAGAGACCCAGTACTTC

j_gene: TRBJ2-5
d_gene: .
abundance: .
v_gene: TRBV27
CDR3aa: CASSSGGAVETQYF
CDR3nt: TGTGCCAGCAGTTCTGGGGGGGCCGTAGAGACCCAGTACTTC

j_gene: TRBJ2-3
d_gene: .
abundance: .
v_gene: TRBV27
CDR3aa: CASSLSAQRTDTQYF
CDR3nt: TGTGCCAGCAGTTTATCCGCCCAGAGAACAGATACGCAGTATTTT

j_gene: TRBJ1-5
d_gene: TRBD1
abundance: .
v_gene: TRBV6-6
CDR3aa: CASSRTGEGSNQPQHF
CDR3nt: TGTGCCAGCAGCCGGACAGGGGAGGGGAGCAATCAGCCCCAGCATTTT

j_gene: TRBJ2-6
d_gene: .
abundance: .
v_gene: TRBV6-2/TRBV6-3
CDR3aa: CASSQRQISGANVLTF
CDR3nt: TGTGCCAGCAGTCAACGACAGATCTCTGGGGCCAACGTCCTGACTTTC

j_gene: TRBJ2-1
d_gene: TRBD2
abundance: few
v_gene: TRBV2
CDR3aa: CASSEEWRTSGRNEQFF
CDR3nt: TGTGCCAGCAGTGAAGAATGGCGGACTAGCGGGCGTAATGAGCAGTTCTTC

j_gene: TRBJ2-5
d_gene: .
abundance: .
v_gene: TRBV6-4
CDR3aa: CASSDRETQYF
CDR3nt: TGTGCCAGCAGTGACAGGGAGACCCAGTACTTC

j_gene: TRBJ1-2
d_gene: .
abundance: .
v_gene: TRBV5-1
CDR3aa: CASSPLTGSLYGYTF
CDR3nt: TGCGCCAGCAGCCCCCTAACAGGGAGCCTCTATGGCTACACCTTC

j_gene: TRBJ1-5
d_gene: TRBD1
abundance: .
v_gene: TRBV2
CDR3aa: CASSVDRGGNQPQHF
CDR3nt: TGTGCCAGCAGTGTGGACAGGGGAGGCAATCAGCCCCAGCATTTT

j_gene: TRBJ1-1
d_gene: TRBD1
abundance: .
v_gene: TRBV7-9
CDR3aa: CASSTSGGNTEAFF
CDR3nt: TGTGCCAGCAGCACATCAGGGGGGAACACTGAAGCTTTCTTT

j_gene: TRBJ2-7
d_gene: .
abundance: .
v_gene: TRBV6-5
CDR3aa: CASRTGYYEQYF
CDR3nt: TGTGCCAGCCGAACAGGGTACTACGAGCAGTACTTC

j_gene: TRBJ1-2
d_gene: .
abundance: .
v_gene: TRBV29-1
CDR3aa: CSAPEGWGYTF
CDR3nt: TGCAGCGCCCCCGAAGGCTGGGGCTACACCTTC

j_gene: TRBJ2-2
d_gene: .
abundance: .
v_gene: TRBV9
CDR3aa: CASSVSETGELFF
CDR3nt: TGTGCCAGCAGCGTAAGCGAGACCGGGGAGCTGTTTTTT

j_gene: TRBJ1-3
d_gene: .
abundance: .
v_gene: TRBV7-9
CDR3aa: CASSLSYTIYF
CDR3nt: TGTGCCAGCAGCTTAAGCTACACCATATATTTT

j_gene: TRBJ1-5
d_gene: .
abundance: .
v_gene: TRBV21-1
CDR3aa: CASSTYSQDYSNQPQHF
CDR3nt: TGTGCCAGCAGCACCTATTCACAGGATTATAGCAATCAGCCCCAGCATTTT

j_gene: TRBJ2-1
d_gene: .
abundance: once
v_gene: TRBV10-1
CDR3aa: CASSPQGSYNEQFF
CDR3nt: TGCGCCAGCAGCCCCCAGGGATCCTACAATGAGCAGTTCTTC

j_gene: TRBJ2-2
d_gene: .
abundance: .
v_gene: TRBV28
CDR3aa: CASSSGQTTITGELFF
CDR3nt: TGTGCCAGCAGTTCCGGACAGACTACTATTACCGGGGAGCTGTTTTTT

j_gene: TRBJ2-2
d_gene: .
abundance: .
v_gene: TRBV30
CDR3aa: CAWSGGREVYGELFF
CDR3nt: TGTGCCTGGAGCGGGGGTCGCGAAGTGTACGGGGAGCTGTTTTTT

j_gene: TRBJ1-2
d_gene: .
abundance: .
v_gene: TRBV10-3
CDR3aa: CAIKQLDGYTF
CDR3nt: TGTGCCATCAAACAGTTGGATGGCTACACCTTC

j_gene: TRBJ2-7
d_gene: TRBD1
abundance: .
v_gene: TRBV5-4
CDR3aa: CASSLAGGPKTVREQYF
CDR3nt: TGTGCCAGCAGCCTCGCAGGGGGCCCCAAGACCGTAAGAGAGCAGTACTTC

j_gene: TRBJ1-5
d_gene: .
abundance: .
v_gene: TRBV6-6
CDR3aa: CASSSRSAYSNQPQHF
CDR3nt: TGTGCCAGCAGTTCGAGGTCAGCGTATAGCAATCAGCCCCAGCATTTT

j_gene: TRBJ2-7
d_gene: TRBD2
abundance: few
v_gene: TRBV11-2
CDR3aa: CASSVTSGGSSYEQYF
CDR3nt: TGTGCCAGCAGCGTCACTAGCGGGGGTAGCTCCTACGAGCAGTACTTC

j_gene: TRBJ2-3
d_gene: TRBD2
abundance: .
v_gene: TRBV7-3
CDR3aa: CASSPSGGASTDTQYF
CDR3nt: TGTGCCAGCAGCCCCAGCGGGGGGGCTAGCACAGATACGCAGTATTTT